This is a list of T cell receptor beta chains from one sample in a study of CD4 T cells in relation to SARS-CoV-2 and coronaviruses. TCRdb keeps only in-frame clones here, not all; method: immunoSEQ multiplex PCR. Among roughly 18,000 clones listed, 70% to 80% were seen once. The antigens these receptors bind are not known. The material sequenced was CD4+ T cells from PBMCs, cultured in vitro. The receptors here all came from a human donor in good health. Each CDR3 is given with its conserved first and last residue. A D gene is named only where the DNA matches it firmly. A row's size may be missing; if present it is once, few, many or a size class.

abundance,v_gene,j_gene,d_gene,CDR3nt,CDR3aa
NA,TRBV7-2,TRBJ2-7,NA,TGTGCCAGCAGCTTAAATAGGGTAGTGCCCTCCTACGAGCAGTACTTC,CASSLNRVVPSYEQYF
NA,TRBV3-1/TRBV3-2,TRBJ2-7,NA,TGTGCCAGCAGCCAACAACTAGTCTCCTACGAGCAGTACTTC,CASSQQLVSYEQYF
NA,TRBV6-6,TRBJ1-1,NA,TGTGCCAGCAGTTACTCGGCAAAGAACACTGAAGCTTTCTTT,CASSYSAKNTEAFF
NA,TRBV7-3,TRBJ2-3,NA,TGTGCCAGCAGCCAGGGCGGGAGCACAGATACGCAGTATTTT,CASSQGGSTDTQYF
once,TRBV4-2,TRBJ1-2,TRBD1,TGTGCCAGCAGCCAAGGGGACAGCAACTATGGCTACACCTTC,CASSQGDSNYGYTF
once,TRBV30,TRBJ2-5,NA,TGTGCCTGGGGCGGGGTACAAGAGACCCAGTACTTC,CAWGGVQETQYF
once,TRBV28,TRBJ2-7,TRBD2,TGTGCCAGCAGTCGTTCTAGCGGTCGCTCCTACGAGCAGTACTTC,CASSRSSGRSYEQYF
NA,TRBV13,TRBJ2-3,NA,TGTGCCAGCACCCCCCGAGCGAGGTCCGGGGGTCTTATCACGGGCACAGATACGCAGTATTTT,CASTPRARSGGLITGTDTQYF
NA,TRBV9,TRBJ1-2,NA,TGTGCCAGCAGTCTAGACGGTGGGGGCTATGGCTACACCTTC,CASSLDGGGYGYTF
NA,TRBV7-9,TRBJ1-2,TRBD1,TGTGCCAGCATTTTGACAGGGGACACCCCTGGAGGCTACACCTTC,CASILTGDTPGGYTF
NA,TRBV11-2,TRBJ2-3,NA,TGTGCCAGCAGCTTTCTTCGACCCACAGATACGCAGTATTTT,CASSFLRPTDTQYF
NA,TRBV6-5,TRBJ1-5,TRBD1,TGTGCCAGCAGTTACTCTAGGACAGGGCACCAGCCCCAGCATTTT,CASSYSRTGHQPQHF
NA,TRBV7-3,TRBJ2-1,NA,TGTGCCAGCAGCTTAGCGGGACAGTCCTACAATGAGCAGTTCTTC,CASSLAGQSYNEQFF
NA,TRBV30,TRBJ2-1,NA,TGTGCCTGGACGCTTGCTGATGAGCAGTTCTTC,CAWTLADEQFF
few,TRBV19,TRBJ2-2,NA,TGTGCCAGTAGTCCCGCCTTGGCCGGGGAGCTGTTTTTT,CASSPALAGELFF
NA,TRBV3-1/TRBV3-2,TRBJ2-2,TRBD1,TGTGCCAGCAGCCAGAGACAGGGGATGGCCGGGGAGCTGTTTTTT,CASSQRQGMAGELFF
NA,TRBV3-1/TRBV3-2,TRBJ1-5,NA,TGTGCCAGCAGCCAAGCTGCGGCAGGGGAGGCCGGGGGCAATCAGCCCCAGCATTTT,CASSQAAAGEAGGNQPQHF
NA,TRBV9,TRBJ2-2,TRBD1,TGTGCCAGCAGCGTCCGACAGGGAACCGGGGAGCTGTTTTTT,CASSVRQGTGELFF
NA,TRBV6-2/TRBV6-3,TRBJ2-1,TRBD2,TGTGCCAGCAGCCTAACTAGCGGAGAATACAATGAGCAGTTCTTC,CASSLTSGEYNEQFF
NA,TRBV5-6,TRBJ1-1,NA,TGTGCCAGCAGCTCTGGGCTTGGGCGGGACACTGAAGCTTTCTTT,CASSSGLGRDTEAFF
NA,TRBV7-2,TRBJ2-3,NA,TGTGCCAGCAGACCGAGAAGTACTAGCACAGATACGCAGTATTTT,CASRPRSTSTDTQYF
NA,TRBV4-3,TRBJ1-4,NA,TGCGCCAGCAGCCAAGGTGCCGGCCATGAAAAACTGTTTTTT,CASSQGAGHEKLFF
NA,TRBV7-2,TRBJ2-2,NA,TGTGCCAGCAGCAAGACGTTCCCCGGGGAGCTGTTTTTT,CASSKTFPGELFF
large,TRBV2,TRBJ2-7,NA,TGTGCCAGCAGTGGAGGCTCCCGCGAGCAGTACTTC,CASSGGSREQYF
NA,TRBV9,TRBJ1-4,NA,TGTGCCAGCAGCGCGAGTCAAGGGGATGAAAAACTGTTTTTT,CASSASQGDEKLFF
NA,TRBV18,TRBJ1-1,NA,TGTGCCAGCTCACCATCGGGGGACGACACTGAAGCTTTCTTT,CASSPSGDDTEAFF
NA,TRBV19,TRBJ2-2,TRBD1,TGTGCCAGTAGTATCGCTGGCAGGGGGCGGTCCGGGGAGCTGTTTTTT,CASSIAGRGRSGELFF
NA,TRBV11-3,TRBJ2-1,TRBD1,TGTGCCAGCAGCCCGACAGGGAACGGTGAGCAGTTCTTC,CASSPTGNGEQFF
NA,TRBV18,TRBJ1-2,NA,TGTGCCAGCTCACCCGACCGTGAAATTGGCTACACCTTC,CASSPDREIGYTF
NA,TRBV7-2,TRBJ2-2,TRBD2,TGTGCCAGCAGCTTTCGGGGGGGATCCGGGGAGCTGTTTTTT,CASSFRGGSGELFF
NA,TRBV3-1/TRBV3-2,TRBJ2-1,TRBD2,TGTGCCAGCAGCCAAAGGACTAGCGGGGTTCAGTTCTTC,CASSQRTSGVQFF
NA,TRBV10-3,TRBJ1-6,NA,TGTGCCATCAGTGTCCGCGGGACTTCTAATTCACCCCTCCACTTT,CAISVRGTSNSPLHF
NA,TRBV19,TRBJ1-1,NA,TGTGCCAGTAGCAGGTCTCGGGGGATGGGTGAAGCTTTCTTT,CASSRSRGMGEAFF
once,TRBV24-1,TRBJ2-5,TRBD2,TGTGCCACCAGTCGGGGCGCGGGGGGGCCGGAGACCCAGTACTTC,CATSRGAGGPETQYF
NA,TRBV11-3,TRBJ2-5,TRBD2,TGTGCCAGCAGCTTGAGGGAGGGGCAAGAGACCCAGTACTTC,CASSLREGQETQYF
few,TRBV9,TRBJ2-2,NA,TGTGCCAGCAGCCCAAGAAGAGACAGGAGCACCGGGGAGCTGTTTTTT,CASSPRRDRSTGELFF
NA,TRBV7-2,TRBJ2-3,TRBD2,TGTGCCAGCAGCTTAGCGCTGTGGGGTAGCGGGGGGACCACAGATACGCAGTATTTT,CASSLALWGSGGTTDTQYF
NA,TRBV6-2/TRBV6-3,TRBJ1-1,NA,TGTGCCAGCAGTTACGGGACACGCACTTTGAACACTGAAGCTTTCTTT,CASSYGTRTLNTEAFF
NA,TRBV19,TRBJ2-3,NA,TGTGCCAGTAGTATTCTGGCAGGGTCGGCTACGCAGTATTTT,CASSILAGSATQYF
NA,TRBV6-6,TRBJ2-1,TRBD1,TGTGCCAGCAGTCACGCGTGGACAGGGGGGAGGAATGAGCAGTTCTTC,CASSHAWTGGRNEQFF
NA,TRBV27,TRBJ2-7,NA,TGTGCCAGCAGTCCTCGCGGGACATTGGGTTTCCAGCAGTACTTC,CASSPRGTLGFQQYF
NA,TRBV6-6,TRBJ2-5,NA,TGTGCCAGCAGGGGGCTGGGGGAGACCCAGTACTTC,CASRGLGETQYF
NA,TRBV18,TRBJ2-3,NA,TGTGCCAGCTCACCACCGGTAGATACGCAGTATTTT,CASSPPVDTQYF
NA,TRBV2,TRBJ1-6,NA,TGTGCCAGCAGTGCAGGGGCTCGGTCACCCCTCCACTTT,CASSAGARSPLHF
NA,TRBV27,TRBJ1-6,NA,TGTGCCAGCAGTTCGGGGGCTGGGAGGAGCTCCTATAATTCACCCCTCCACTTT,CASSSGAGRSSYNSPLHF
NA,TRBV6-1,TRBJ1-3,NA,TGTGCCAGCAGTTATCAAGAAAACACCATATATTTT,CASSYQENTIYF
few,TRBV27,TRBJ1-2,NA,TGTGCCAGCAGGCCCCCTGGGTCTAACTATGGCTACACCTTC,CASRPPGSNYGYTF
NA,TRBV18,TRBJ1-2,NA,TGTGCCAGCTCAATAAACAGGGAGAGTGGCTACACCTTC,CASSINRESGYTF
NA,TRBV29-1,TRBJ1-1,NA,TGCAGCGTGGGGGGAACCCTAGCCACTGAAGCTTTCTTT,CSVGGTLATEAFF
NA,TRBV7-2,TRBJ1-4,NA,TGTGCCAGCAGCCAGGACTACTCAGGGGTGGAAAAACTGTTTTTT,CASSQDYSGVEKLFF
NA,TRBV21-1,TRBJ1-2,NA,TGTGCCAGCATCCGGACGGCGTCAGCCTTTTTTAACTATGATGGCTACACCTTC,CASIRTASAFFNYDGYTF
NA,TRBV12-3/TRBV12-4,TRBJ1-3,NA,TGTGCCAGCAGTTTCCTCGCAAACACCATATATTTT,CASSFLANTIYF
once,TRBV2,TRBJ1-2,NA,TGTGCCAGCAGTGAATCTCCGGGGCTTGGCTATGGCTACACCTTC,CASSESPGLGYGYTF
NA,TRBV4-3,TRBJ2-1,NA,TGCGCCAGCAGCCGGCAGTCCCAAGGGTACAATGAGCAGTTCTTC,CASSRQSQGYNEQFF
NA,TRBV7-3,TRBJ2-1,NA,TGTGCCAGCAGCTTGGATAGCTCCTACAATGAGCAGTTCTTC,CASSLDSSYNEQFF
NA,TRBV2,TRBJ1-4,NA,TGTGCCAGCAGGCAACTCGACAGTAATAATGAAAAACTGTTTTTT,CASRQLDSNNEKLFF
NA,TRBV27,TRBJ2-7,TRBD2,TGTGCCAGCAGAGGTGAGGGAGGGTCCTTCTCCTACGAGCAGTACTTC,CASRGEGGSFSYEQYF
NA,TRBV7-2,TRBJ2-3,NA,TGTGCCAGCAGCTTCAGTATAGGCGGGGGCCGCGAGGATACGCAGTATTTT,CASSFSIGGGREDTQYF
NA,TRBV19,TRBJ1-2,TRBD1,TGTGCCAGTCTCGGGGACAGTTCCTACTATGGCTACACCTTC,CASLGDSSYYGYTF
NA,TRBV7-8,TRBJ2-7,NA,TGTGCCAGCAGCTTAGCGGGCAGGGCGATAAACCCCTACGAGCAGTACTTC,CASSLAGRAINPYEQYF